This T cell receptor (beta chain) is drawn from a study of blood T cell repertoires in COVID-19. Across the whole study: Acute and convalescent COVID-19 specimens originated in the United States, Italy and Spain.

Enrolled during active infection, Seattle patients were then followed longitudinally. The CDR3 is made up of 14 amino acids. The germline CDR1 and CDR2 sequences are MNHEY and SMNVEV (reference sequence). Losses at the gene ends were 6 bases for V and 6 bases for J; bases not matched to a gene: 4. Profiled with immunoSEQ multiplex PCR; TCRdb holds only in-frame clones, not every one. Of tens of thousands of clones in the sample, about 86% were seen once. Specimen: peripheral blood. The sequence came from an older man with COVID-19, enrolled during active disease. This rearrangement joins TRBV27 to TRBJ1-5; 11 nucleotides line up with TRBD1. The CDR3: CASRGTGGGQPQHF. The CDR3 DNA follows: TGTGCCAGCAGGGGGACAGGGGGGGGTCAGCCCCAGCATTTT.